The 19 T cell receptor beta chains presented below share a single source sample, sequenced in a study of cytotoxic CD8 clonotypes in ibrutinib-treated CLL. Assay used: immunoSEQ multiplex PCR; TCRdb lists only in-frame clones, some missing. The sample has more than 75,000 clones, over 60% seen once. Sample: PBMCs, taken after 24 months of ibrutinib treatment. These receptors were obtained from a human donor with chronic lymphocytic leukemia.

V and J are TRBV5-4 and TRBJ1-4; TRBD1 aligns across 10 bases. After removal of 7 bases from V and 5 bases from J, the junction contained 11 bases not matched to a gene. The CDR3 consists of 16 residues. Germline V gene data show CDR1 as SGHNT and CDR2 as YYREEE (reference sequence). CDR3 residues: CASSKKTGGANEKLFF. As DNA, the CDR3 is TGTGCCAGCTCGAAGAAGACAGGGGGCGCCAATGAAAAACTGTTTTTT.

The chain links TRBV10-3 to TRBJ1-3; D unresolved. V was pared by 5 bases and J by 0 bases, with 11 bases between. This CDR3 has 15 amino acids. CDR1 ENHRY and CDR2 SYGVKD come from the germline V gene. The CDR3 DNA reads TGTGCCATCAGTTTAACGGGTGACTCTGGAAACACCATATATTTT. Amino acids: CAISLTGDSGNTIYF.

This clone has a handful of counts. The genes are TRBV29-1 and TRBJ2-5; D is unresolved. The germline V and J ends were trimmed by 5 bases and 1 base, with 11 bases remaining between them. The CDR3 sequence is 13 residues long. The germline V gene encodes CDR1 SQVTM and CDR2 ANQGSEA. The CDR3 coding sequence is TGCAGCGTTTTTGTTGGGGTCCAAGAGACCCAGTACTTC. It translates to CSVFVGVQETQYF.

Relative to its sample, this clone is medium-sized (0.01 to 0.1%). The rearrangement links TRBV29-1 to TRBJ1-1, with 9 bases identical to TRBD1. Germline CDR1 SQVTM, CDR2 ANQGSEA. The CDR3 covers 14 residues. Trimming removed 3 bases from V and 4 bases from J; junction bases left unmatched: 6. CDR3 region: CSVEDRGLGTEAFF. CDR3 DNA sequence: TGCAGCGTTGAGGACAGGGGCTTGGGCACTGAAGCTTTCTTT. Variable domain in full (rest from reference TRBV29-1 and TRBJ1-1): SAVISQKPSRDICQRGTSLTIQCQVDSQVTMMFWYRQQPGQSLTLIATANQGSEATYESGFVIDKFPISRPNLTFSTLTVSNMSPEDSSIYLCSVEDRGLGTEAFFGQGTRLTVV.

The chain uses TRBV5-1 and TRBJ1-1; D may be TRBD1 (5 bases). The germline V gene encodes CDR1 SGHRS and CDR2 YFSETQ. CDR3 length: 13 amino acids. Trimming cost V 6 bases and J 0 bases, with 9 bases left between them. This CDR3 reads CASKNRMNTEAFF. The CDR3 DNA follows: TGCGCCAGCAAGAACAGGATGAACACTGAAGCTTTCTTT.

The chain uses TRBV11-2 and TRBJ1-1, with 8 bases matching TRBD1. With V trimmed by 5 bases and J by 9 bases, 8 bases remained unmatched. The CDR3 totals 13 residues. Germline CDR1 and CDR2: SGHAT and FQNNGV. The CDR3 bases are TGTGCCAGCAGCGTTCAACAGGGGGGACAAGCTTTCTTT. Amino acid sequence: CASSVQQGGQAFF. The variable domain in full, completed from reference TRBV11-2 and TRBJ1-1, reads EAGVAQSPRYKIIEKRQSVAFWCNPISGHATLYWYQQILGQGPKLLIQFQNNGVVDDSQLPKDRFSAERLKGVDSTLKIQPAKLEDSAVYLCASSVQQGGQAFFGQGTRLTVV.

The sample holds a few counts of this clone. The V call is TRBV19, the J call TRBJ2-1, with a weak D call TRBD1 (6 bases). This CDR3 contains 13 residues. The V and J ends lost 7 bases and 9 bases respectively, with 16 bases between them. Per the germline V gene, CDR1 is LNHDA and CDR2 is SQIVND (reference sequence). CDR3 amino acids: CASKGHRAAEQFF. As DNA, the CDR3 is TGTGCCAGTAAGGGACACCGGGCGGCTGAGCAGTTCTTC.

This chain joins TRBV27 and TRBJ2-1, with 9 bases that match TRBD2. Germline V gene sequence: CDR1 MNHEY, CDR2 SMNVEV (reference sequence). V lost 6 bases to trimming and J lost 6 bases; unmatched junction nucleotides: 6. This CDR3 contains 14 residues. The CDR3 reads CASRLIAGANEQFF. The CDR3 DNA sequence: TGTGCCAGCAGGTTAATAGCGGGGGCCAATGAGCAGTTCTTC.

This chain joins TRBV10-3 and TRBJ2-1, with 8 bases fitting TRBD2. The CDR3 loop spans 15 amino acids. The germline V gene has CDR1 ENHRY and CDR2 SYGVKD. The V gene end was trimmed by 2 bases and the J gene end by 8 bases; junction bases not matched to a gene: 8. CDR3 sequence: CAISEPGLGGDEQFF. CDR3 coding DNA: TGTGCCATCAGTGAGCCGGGACTAGGGGGAGATGAGCAGTTCTTC.

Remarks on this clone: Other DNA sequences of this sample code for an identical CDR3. Here the CDR3 DNA reads TGTGCCTGGAGTGGCCAGGGGAGGACTGAAGCTTTCTTT. Residues: CAWSGQGRTEAFF. The gene calls are TRBV30 and TRBJ1-1, with D tentatively TRBD1 (6 bases). The V gene lost 1 base and the J gene lost 5 bases, with 11 bases spanning the gap. CDR3 length: 13 amino acids. From germline, CDR1 is GTSNPN and CDR2 SVGIG (reference sequence). Looking up the rest from reference TRBV30 and TRBJ1-1 gives the full variable domain: SQTIHQWPATLVQPVGSPLSLECTVEGTSNPNLYWYRQAAGRGLQLLFYSVGIGQISSEVPQNLSASRPQDRQFILSSKKLLLSDSGFYLCAWSGQGRTEAFFGQGTRLTVV.

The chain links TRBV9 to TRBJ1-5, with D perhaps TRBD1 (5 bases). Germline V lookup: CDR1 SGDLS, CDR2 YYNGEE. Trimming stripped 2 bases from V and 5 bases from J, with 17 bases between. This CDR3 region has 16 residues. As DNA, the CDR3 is TGTGCCAGCAGCGTGGGGCCACAGGTAGGAGATCAGCCCCAGCATTTT. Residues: CASSVGPQVGDQPQHF.

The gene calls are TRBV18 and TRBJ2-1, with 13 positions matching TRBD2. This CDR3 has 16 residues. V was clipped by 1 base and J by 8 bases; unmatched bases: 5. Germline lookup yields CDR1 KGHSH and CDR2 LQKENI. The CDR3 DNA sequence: TGTGCCAGCTCACCACATACTAGCGGGAGGGAATATGAGCAGTTCTTC. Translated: CASSPHTSGREYEQFF.

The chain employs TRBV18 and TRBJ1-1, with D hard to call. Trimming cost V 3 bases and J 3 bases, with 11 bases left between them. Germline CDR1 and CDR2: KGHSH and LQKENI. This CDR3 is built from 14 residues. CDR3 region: CASSPLGPHTEAFF. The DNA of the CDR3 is TGTGCCAGCTCACCCCTAGGGCCCCACACTGAAGCTTTCTTT.

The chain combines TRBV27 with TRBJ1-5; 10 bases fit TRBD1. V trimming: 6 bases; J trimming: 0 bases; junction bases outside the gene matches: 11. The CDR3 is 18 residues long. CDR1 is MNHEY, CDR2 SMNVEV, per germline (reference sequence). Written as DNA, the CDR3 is TGTGCCAGCAGGCGTCGTGGGACAGGGGAATTTAGCAATCAGCCCCAGCATTTT. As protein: CASRRRGTGEFSNQPQHF.

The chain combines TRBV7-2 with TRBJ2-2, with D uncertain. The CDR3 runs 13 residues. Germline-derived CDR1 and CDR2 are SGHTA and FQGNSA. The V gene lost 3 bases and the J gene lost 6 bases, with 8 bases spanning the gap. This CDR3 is CASSLGMPGELFF. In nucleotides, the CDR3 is TGTGCCAGCAGCTTGGGGATGCCCGGGGAGCTGTTTTTT. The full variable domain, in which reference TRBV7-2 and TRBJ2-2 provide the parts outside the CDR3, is GAGVSQSPSNKVTEKGKDVELRCDPISGHTALYWYRQSLGQGLEFLIYFQGNSAPDKSGLPSDRFSAERTGGSVSTLTIQRTQQEDSAVYLCASSLGMPGELFFGEGSRLTVL.

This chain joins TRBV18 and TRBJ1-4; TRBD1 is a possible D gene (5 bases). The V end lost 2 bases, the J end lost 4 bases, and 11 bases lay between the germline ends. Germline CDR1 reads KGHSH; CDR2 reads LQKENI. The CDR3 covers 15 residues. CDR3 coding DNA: TGTGCCAGCTCACCAGACCAGGGCCTTAATGAAAAACTGTTTTTT. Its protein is CASSPDQGLNEKLFF.

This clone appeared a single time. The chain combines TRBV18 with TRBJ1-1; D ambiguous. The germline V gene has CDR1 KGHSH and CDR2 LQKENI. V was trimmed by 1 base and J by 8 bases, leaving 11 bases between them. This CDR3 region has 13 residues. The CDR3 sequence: CASSPQGLPEAFF. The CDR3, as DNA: TGTGCCAGCTCACCACAGGGTCTACCCGAAGCTTTCTTT.

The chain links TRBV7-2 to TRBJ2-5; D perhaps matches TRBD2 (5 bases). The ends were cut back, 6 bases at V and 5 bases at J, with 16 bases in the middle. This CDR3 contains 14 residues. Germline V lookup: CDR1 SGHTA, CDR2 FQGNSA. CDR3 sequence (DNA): TGTGCCAGCAGGCCGGGCCACTGGAGGGAGACCCAGTACTTC. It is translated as CASRPGHWRETQYF.

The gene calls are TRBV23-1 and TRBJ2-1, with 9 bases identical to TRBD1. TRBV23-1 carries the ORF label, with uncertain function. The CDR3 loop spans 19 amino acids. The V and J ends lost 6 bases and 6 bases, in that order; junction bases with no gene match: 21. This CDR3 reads CASSPNRDRVVRIANEQFF. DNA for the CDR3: TGCGCCAGCAGCCCCAACCGGGACAGGGTTGTCAGGATAGCCAATGAGCAGTTCTTC.